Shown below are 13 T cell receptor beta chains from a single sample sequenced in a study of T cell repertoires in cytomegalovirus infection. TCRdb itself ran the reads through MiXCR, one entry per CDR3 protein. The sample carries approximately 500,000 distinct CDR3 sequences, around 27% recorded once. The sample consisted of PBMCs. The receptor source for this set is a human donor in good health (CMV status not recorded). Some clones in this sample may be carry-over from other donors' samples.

The CDR3, as DNA: TGTGCCAGTAGTCGGGCTCCGGGACAGAGCACAGATACGCAGTATTTT. This sequence encodes CASSRAPGQSTDTQYF. This chain links TRBV19 with TRBJ2-3; 7 bases are a match to TRBD1. CDR3 length: 16 residues. Germline assignment: CDR1 LNHDA and CDR2 SQIVND (reference sequence). V lost 5 bases to trimming and J lost 0 bases; unmatched junction nucleotides: 8.

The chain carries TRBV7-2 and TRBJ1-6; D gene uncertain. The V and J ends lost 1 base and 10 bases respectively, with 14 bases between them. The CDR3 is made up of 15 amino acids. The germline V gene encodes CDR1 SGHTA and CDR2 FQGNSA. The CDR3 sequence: CASSLVGKSVSPLHF. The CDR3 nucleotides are TGTGCCAGCAGCTTAGTTGGGAAATCGGTGTCACCCCTCCACTTT.

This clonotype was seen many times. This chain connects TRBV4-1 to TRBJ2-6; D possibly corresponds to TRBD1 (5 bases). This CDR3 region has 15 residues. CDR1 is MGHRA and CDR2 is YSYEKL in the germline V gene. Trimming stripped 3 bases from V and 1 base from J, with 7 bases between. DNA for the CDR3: TGCGCCAGCAGCCACTCAGGGTCTGGGGCCAACGTCCTGACTTTC. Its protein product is CASSHSGSGANVLTF.

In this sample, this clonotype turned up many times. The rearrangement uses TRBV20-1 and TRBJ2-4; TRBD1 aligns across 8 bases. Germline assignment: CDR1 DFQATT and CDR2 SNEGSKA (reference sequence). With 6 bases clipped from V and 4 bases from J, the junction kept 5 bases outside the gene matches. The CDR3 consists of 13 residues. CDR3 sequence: CSAGTGEKNIQYF. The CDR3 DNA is TGCAGTGCCGGGACAGGAGAAAAAAACATTCAGTACTTC.

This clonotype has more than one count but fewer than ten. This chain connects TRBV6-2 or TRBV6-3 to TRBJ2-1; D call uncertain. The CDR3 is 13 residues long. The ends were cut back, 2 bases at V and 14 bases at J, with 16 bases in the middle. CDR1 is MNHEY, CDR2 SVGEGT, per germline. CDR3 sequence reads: CASSYEEKEREFF. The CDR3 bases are TGTGCCAGCAGTTACGAGGAGAAAGAAAGGGAGTTCTTC.

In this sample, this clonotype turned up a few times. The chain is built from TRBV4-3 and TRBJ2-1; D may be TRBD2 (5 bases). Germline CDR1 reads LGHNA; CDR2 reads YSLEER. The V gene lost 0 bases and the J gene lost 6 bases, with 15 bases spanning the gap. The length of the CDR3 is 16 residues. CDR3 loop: CASSQDVQWAGNEQFF. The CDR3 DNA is TGCGCCAGCAGCCAAGATGTCCAATGGGCGGGCAATGAGCAGTTCTTC.

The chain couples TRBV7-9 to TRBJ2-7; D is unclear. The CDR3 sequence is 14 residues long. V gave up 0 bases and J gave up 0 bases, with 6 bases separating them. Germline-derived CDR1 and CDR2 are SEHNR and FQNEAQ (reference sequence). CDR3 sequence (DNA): TGTGCCAGCAGCTTAGCGCAGGTCTCCTACGAGCAGTACTTC. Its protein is CASSLAQVSYEQYF.

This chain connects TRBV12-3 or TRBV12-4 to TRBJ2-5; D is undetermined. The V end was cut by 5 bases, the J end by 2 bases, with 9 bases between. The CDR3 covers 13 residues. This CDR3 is CASSPRPQETQYF. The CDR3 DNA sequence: TGTGCCAGCAGTCCTAGACCTCAAGAGACCCAGTACTTC.

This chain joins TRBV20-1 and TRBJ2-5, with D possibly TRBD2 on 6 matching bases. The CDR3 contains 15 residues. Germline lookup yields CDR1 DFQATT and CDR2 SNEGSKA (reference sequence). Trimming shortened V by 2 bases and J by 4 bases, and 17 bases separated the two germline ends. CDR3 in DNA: TGCAGTGCTAGAAACTCAGAGGGAGGACCAGAGACCCAGTACTTC. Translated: CSARNSEGGPETQYF.

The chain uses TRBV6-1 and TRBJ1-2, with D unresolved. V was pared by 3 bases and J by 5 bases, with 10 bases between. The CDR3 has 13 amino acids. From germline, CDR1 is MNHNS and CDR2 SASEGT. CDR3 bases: TGTGCCAGCAGTGAGGATGGCAGATATGGCTACACCTTC. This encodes CASSEDGRYGYTF.

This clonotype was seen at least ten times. In nucleotides, the CDR3 is TGTGCCAGCAGCCCGTTACCGGACCAAGAGACCCAGTACTTC. Protein product: CASSPLPDQETQYF. This sequence joins TRBV12-3 or TRBV12-4 and TRBJ2-5; unclear D gene. CDR3 length: 14 amino acids. Between the trimmed V and J ends, which lost 6 bases and 0 bases, there was a span of 11 bases.

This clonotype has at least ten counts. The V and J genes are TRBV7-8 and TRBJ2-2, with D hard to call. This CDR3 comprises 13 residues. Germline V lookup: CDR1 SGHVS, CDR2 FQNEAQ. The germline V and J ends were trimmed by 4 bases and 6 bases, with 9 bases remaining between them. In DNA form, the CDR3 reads TGTGCCAGCAGCTCCGCCAGTGCCGGGGAGCTGTTTTTT. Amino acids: CASSSASAGELFF.

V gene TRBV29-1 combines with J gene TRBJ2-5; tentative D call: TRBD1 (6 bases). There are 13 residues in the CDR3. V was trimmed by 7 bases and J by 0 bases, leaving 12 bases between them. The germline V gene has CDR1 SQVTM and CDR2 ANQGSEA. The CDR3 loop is CSGNRDNQETQYF. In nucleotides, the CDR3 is TGCAGCGGAAACCGGGACAACCAAGAGACCCAGTACTTC.